This T cell receptor beta chain originates from a study of cytomegalovirus exposure and HLA in healthy donors. For the study at large: Earlier work reported approximately 110 million unique TCR beta sequences from roughly 180 million T cells.

V dropped 1 base and J dropped 0; count of bases not matched to a gene: 7. This CDR3 region has 18 residues. Germline V lookup: CDR1 SGHRS, CDR2 YFSETQ. 60 Vbeta and 13 Jbeta primers were used in PCR. TCRdb's table, derived via immunoSEQ multiplex PCR, lists solely in-frame clones and lacks some. This table has 130,000 to 150,000 clones, about three quarters appearing once. Sequencing used PBMCs. The chain has TRBV5-1 and TRBJ2-1; 10 bases agree with TRBD2. The TCR originated in a male donor in good health and CMV-seropositive. In nucleotides, the CDR3 is TGCGCCAGCAGCTTGCGGGTTAGCGGGGGGTTCTCCTACAATGAGCAGTTCTTC. It encodes CASSLRVSGGFSYNEQFF.